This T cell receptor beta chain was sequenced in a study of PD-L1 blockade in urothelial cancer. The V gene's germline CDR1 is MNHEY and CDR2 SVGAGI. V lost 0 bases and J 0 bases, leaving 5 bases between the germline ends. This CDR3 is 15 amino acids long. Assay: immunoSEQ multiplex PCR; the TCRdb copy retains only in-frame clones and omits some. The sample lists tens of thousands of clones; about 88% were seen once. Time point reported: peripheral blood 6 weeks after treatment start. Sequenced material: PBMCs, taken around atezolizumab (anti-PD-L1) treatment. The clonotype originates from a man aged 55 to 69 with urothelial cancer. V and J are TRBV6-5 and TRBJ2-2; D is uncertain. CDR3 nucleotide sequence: TGTGCCAGCAGTTACTCGGCCGCGAACACCGGGGAGCTGTTTTTT. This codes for CASSYSAANTGELFF.